This TCR beta chain is drawn from a study of T cells expressing NK-cell markers. As regards this clonotype: Its antigen is undetermined.

Study findings and constraints: HCMV specificity of the expanded NKG2C+ T cell clones stayed unclear.

Germline CDR1 and CDR2: SGHTS and YDEGEE. The CDR3 is 14 residues long. Following a re-call of the 5' RACE reads, TCRdb has one entry per CDR3 protein and lacks DNA. Recorded for this sample: 25,000 to 35,000 distinct CDR3 sequences. The sample consisted of blood T cells: a sorted CD56 or NKG2C T cell subset, CD4+ or CD8+ T cells, or bulk PBMC T cells (not recorded which). The chain combines TRBV5-8 with TRBJ2-1; TCRdb lists TRBD2, though no DNA is available to test this call. This TCR was recovered from a woman between 18 and 70 years old in good health. CDR3 loop: CASGQSGGYNEQFF.